Below, 25 T cell receptor beta chains from the same sample are listed, as sequenced in a study of T cell repertoires in cytomegalovirus infection. TCRdb re-analysed the reads in MiXCR, keeping a single row per CDR3 protein. The sample consists of about 140,000 distinct CDR3 sequences, 5% to 6.5% of them appearing once. The sequenced sample consisted of PBMCs. The receptors stem from a human donor in good health (CMV status not recorded). Some clones in this sample may be carry-over from other donors' samples.

Ten or more counts support this clonotype. The chain has TRBV28 and TRBJ2-1; D unclear. V lost 5 bases and J lost 1, with 9 bases in between. Germline loops: CDR1 MDHEN, CDR2 SYDVKM. CDR3 length: 14 residues. CDR3 nucleotides: TGTGCCAGCAGTCCCCCCCAGTCCTACAATGAGCAGTTCTTC. Residues: CASSPPQSYNEQFF.

This clonotype was seen repeatedly, ten times or more. V gene TRBV7-8 combines with J gene TRBJ2-5; D perhaps matches TRBD2 (5 bases). CDR3 length equals 16 residues. From germline, CDR1 is SGHVS and CDR2 FQNEAQ. Deletions cut 4 bases from V and 6 bases from J, with 21 bases between. CDR3 protein: CASSSTGRAGWKTQYF. The CDR3 bases are TGTGCCAGCAGCTCTACCGGGCGGGCTGGGTGGAAGACCCAGTACTTC.

In its sample, this clonotype was seen many times. The gene calls are TRBV6-2 or TRBV6-3 and TRBJ1-1; 8 nucleotides line up with TRBD1. The ends lost 5 bases at V and 10 bases at J; junction bases unmatched: 9. CDR3 length: 13 amino acids. From germline, CDR1 is MNHEY and CDR2 SVGEGT. CDR3 sequence: CASSRTGPVRAFF. The CDR3 nucleotides read TGTGCCAGCAGTAGGACAGGGCCCGTGCGAGCTTTCTTT.

This clonotype turned up a few times. J is TRBJ2-1 and V is TRBV4-2; perhaps TRBD1 as D (5 bases). Trimming removed 4 bases from V and 0 bases from J, with 10 bases in between. CDR3 length: 15 amino acids. The germline CDR1 and CDR2 sequences are LGHNA and YNFKEQ. CDR3 sequence: CASSPTVSSYNEQFF. The CDR3 DNA is TGTGCCAGCAGCCCGACAGTTAGCTCCTACAATGAGCAGTTCTTC.

This rearrangement joins TRBV5-1 to TRBJ2-1, with TRBD2 matching 9 bases. CDR1 and CDR2 (germline): SGHRS, YFSETQ. V was pared by 4 bases and J by 4 bases, with 6 bases of the junction left unmatched. The CDR3 length is 15 residues. CDR3 DNA sequence: TGCGCCAGCAGCATCAGCGGGGGGCTGTACAATGAGCAGTTCTTC. Amino acid sequence: CASSISGGLYNEQFF. Full variable domain (rest looked up from reference TRBV5-1 and TRBJ2-1): KAGVTQTPRYLIKTRGQQVTLSCSPISGHRSVSWYQQTPGQGLQFLFEYFSETQRNKGNFPGRFSGRQFSNSRSEMNVSTLELGDSALYLCASSISGGLYNEQFFGPGTRLTVL.

This clonotype was found many times. This chain links TRBV7-2 with TRBJ1-1; tentative D call: TRBD1 (5 bases). In germline, CDR1 is SGHTA, CDR2 FQGNSA. Between the trimmed V and J ends, which lost 5 bases and 6 bases, there was a span of 13 bases. The CDR3 consists of 13 residues. The CDR3 reads CASSLGGAPEAFF. The DNA of the CDR3 is TGTGCCAGCAGCCTGGGAGGGGCGCCTGAAGCTTTCTTT.

At least ten counts were recorded for this clonotype. The chain combines TRBV7-8 with TRBJ2-3, with D possibly being TRBD1 (5 bases). There are 14 residues in the CDR3. CDR1 and CDR2 from the germline V gene are SGHVS and FQNEAQ. V was trimmed by 5 bases and J by 2 bases, leaving 11 bases between them. CDR3 sequence: CASSMGLHTDTQYF. The DNA for the CDR3 is TGTGCCAGCAGCATGGGGCTCCACACAGATACGCAGTATTTT. The full variable domain, its missing parts supplied by reference TRBV7-8 and TRBJ2-3, is GAGVSQSPRYKVAKRGQDVALRCDPISGHVSLFWYQQALGQGPEFLTYFQNEAQLDKSGLPSDRFFAERPEGSVSTLKIQRTQQEDSAVYLCASSMGLHTDTQYFGPGTRLTVL.

Remarks on this clonotype: Because it lacks the conserved phenylalanine or tryptophan at the end, this CDR3 is likely a read error. The V call is TRBV20-1, the J call TRBJ1-5; tentative D call: TRBD1 (5 bases). The CDR3 runs 13 residues. V lost 1 base to trimming and J lost 6 bases, with 10 bases between them. Per the germline V gene, CDR1 is DFQATT and CDR2 is SNEGSKA (reference sequence). The CDR3 DNA sequence: TGCAGTGCTAGAGGCCGCAGGGTTCAGCCCCAGCATATT. Protein: CSARGRRVQPQHI.

Many counts were recorded for this clonotype. The rearrangement uses TRBV7-9 and TRBJ1-2; D not resolved. The CDR3 runs 12 residues. V gave up 1 base and J gave up 6 bases, with 6 bases separating them. Germline V gives CDR1 SEHNR, CDR2 FQNEAQ (reference sequence). CDR3 in DNA: TGTGCCAGCAGCTTAGGGGTTAATGGCTACACCTTC. It specifies CASSLGVNGYTF. The full variable domain, in which reference TRBV7-9 and TRBJ1-2 provide the parts outside the CDR3, is DTGVSQNPRHKITKRGQNVTFRCDPISEHNRLYWYRQTLGQGPEFLTYFQNEAQLEKSRLLSDRFSAERPKGSFSTLEIQRTEQGDSAMYLCASSLGVNGYTFGSGTRLTVV.

This clonotype was seen a handful of times. V is TRBV11-1 and J is TRBJ1-6, with D uncertain. This CDR3 contains 14 residues. Trimming left V 4 bases short and J 7 bases short, with 11 bases between. Germline V gene data show CDR1 as SGHAT and CDR2 as FQDESV (reference sequence). CDR3 sequence: CASSSTSGNSPLHF. CDR3 nucleotide sequence: TGTGCCAGCAGCTCCACAAGCGGAAATTCACCCCTCCACTTT.

This clonotype appeared many times. J is TRBJ1-1 and V is TRBV29-1; D is uncertain. Germline CDR1 and CDR2: SQVTM and ANQGSEA. V lost 7 bases and J 3 bases, leaving 15 bases between the germline ends. The CDR3 totals 13 residues. The CDR3 loop is CSAVPDRYTEAFF. In DNA, the CDR3 is TGCAGCGCTGTGCCTGACCGATACACTGAAGCTTTCTTT.

This clonotype came up many times. The chain is built from TRBV7-2 and TRBJ1-1; the D gene is possibly TRBD1 (5 bases). The germline V and J ends were trimmed by 3 bases and 0 bases, with 11 bases remaining between them. This CDR3 contains 15 residues. Per germline, CDR1 SGHTA and CDR2 FQGNSA. CDR3 DNA: TGTGCCAGCAGCTTGGACATTTACATGAACACTGAAGCTTTCTTT. This codes for CASSLDIYMNTEAFF.

There are many counts of this clonotype. The CDR3 sequence is CASSLSRGQETQYF. CDR3 DNA: TGTGCCAGCAGCCTCTCCAGGGGGCAAGAGACCCAGTACTTC. The chain couples TRBV7-2 to TRBJ2-5; TRBD1 agrees at 7 bases. The V gene end was trimmed by 5 bases and the J gene end by 2 bases; junction bases not matched to a gene: 5. CDR3 length equals 14 residues. Germline CDR1 SGHTA, CDR2 FQGNSA.

Regarding this clonotype: A much bigger clone sits one base away, suggesting this may be a read error. The rearrangement joins TRBV7-9 to TRBJ1-6; the D gene is possibly TRBD1 (5 bases). V shed 5 bases and J shed 14 bases, with 10 bases lying between them. Germline V lookup: CDR1 SEHNR, CDR2 FQNEAQ (reference sequence). The CDR3 sequence is 11 residues long. The CDR3 nucleotides are TGTGCCAGCAGCCCCGGAGGGGCCCTCCACTTT. It is translated as CASSPGGALHF.

V gene TRBV27 combines with J gene TRBJ1-4; 9 bases agree with TRBD1. V was pared by 7 bases and J by 8 bases, with 8 bases of the junction left unmatched. The V gene's germline CDR1 is MNHEY and CDR2 SMNVEV (reference sequence). This CDR3 region has 14 residues. Here the CDR3 reads CASKQTGGGEKLFF. Here the CDR3 DNA reads TGTGCCAGCAAGCAGACAGGGGGAGGGGAAAAACTGTTTTTT. The complete variable domain, with remaining parts taken from reference TRBV27 and TRBJ1-4, reads EAQVTQNPRYLITVTGKKLTVTCSQNMNHEYMSWYRQDPGLGLRQIYYSMNVEVTDKGDVPEGYKVSRKEKRNFPLILESPSPNQTSLYFCASKQTGGGEKLFFGSGTQLSVL.

This clonotype occurred a few times. V is TRBV15 and J is TRBJ1-5; D not resolved. The CDR3 length is 15 residues. Deletions cut 0 bases from V and 6 bases from J, with 12 bases between. Per the germline V gene, CDR1 is LNHNV and CDR2 is YYDKDF (reference sequence). The CDR3 here is CATSRDMGPTQPQHF. In DNA, the CDR3 is TGTGCCACCAGCAGAGATATGGGCCCAACTCAGCCCCAGCATTTT.

This clonotype was observed many times. J is TRBJ1-6 and V is TRBV7-9; TRBD1 matches 8 bases. The CDR3 runs 14 residues. The V segment lost 5 bases and the J segment 8 bases; nucleotides outside the gene matches: 5. Per germline, CDR1 SEHNR and CDR2 FQNEAQ (reference sequence). The CDR3 spells CASSVDRGHSPLHF. CDR3 nucleotide sequence: TGTGCCAGCAGCGTCGACAGGGGCCATTCACCCCTCCACTTT.

This clonotype showed up many times. The chain recombines TRBV4-1 with TRBJ1-2, with TRBD1 identical over 7 bases. Trimming cost V 3 bases and J 4 bases; bases outside gene matches: 11. There are 16 residues in the CDR3. Per the germline V gene, CDR1 is MGHRA and CDR2 is YSYEKL. In DNA form, the CDR3 reads TGCGCCAGCAGCCATCCCCTGGGGGACAGACCCTATGGCTACACCTTC. It yields the protein CASSHPLGDRPYGYTF.

This clonotype was counted ten times or more. The chain joins TRBV7-2 to TRBJ2-3, with D tentatively TRBD1 or TRBD2 (6 bases each). V lost 5 bases and J lost 5, with 17 bases in between. Per the germline V gene, CDR1 is SGHTA and CDR2 is FQGNSA. The CDR3 spans 15 residues. The CDR3 coding sequence is TGTGCCAGCAGCCCATTTTGGGGGGCCGGAGATACGCAGTATTTT. Translated: CASSPFWGAGDTQYF.

This clonotype was counted between two and nine times. The chain is built from TRBV5-1 and TRBJ2-6; D not resolved. Trimming shortened V by 2 bases and J by 4 bases, and 10 bases separated the two germline ends. Per germline, CDR1 SGHRS and CDR2 YFSETQ. This CDR3 contains 15 residues. The CDR3 here is CASSLNGPGANVLTF. CDR3 bases: TGCGCCAGCAGCTTAAATGGTCCCGGGGCCAACGTCCTGACTTTC.

This clonotype was counted many times. The chain combines TRBV27 with TRBJ2-4, with TRBD1 matching over 9 bases. Germline-derived CDR1 and CDR2 are MNHEY and SMNVEV (reference sequence). J gave up 7 bases and V 2 bases, and 6 bases lay outside the gene matches. CDR3 length equals 15 residues. The CDR3 here is CASSLPGQGRNIQYF. In nucleotides, the CDR3 is TGTGCCAGCAGTTTACCGGGACAGGGACGGAACATTCAGTACTTC.

This clonotype was seen at least ten times. The CDR3 DNA reads TGTGCCAGCAGCGCTAGGACAGGCCTCGGGGATGGCTACACCTTC. It encodes CASSARTGLGDGYTF. The chain couples TRBV7-2 to TRBJ1-2; TRBD1 matches at 7 bases. V trimming: 5 bases; J trimming: 6 bases; junction bases outside the gene matches: 12. CDR1 is SGHTA and CDR2 is FQGNSA in the germline V gene. The CDR3 runs to 15 residues.

The chain has TRBV23-1 and TRBJ1-3; weak D call: TRBD1 (5 bases). TRBV23-1 is identified as an open reading frame with a role that is uncertain. V was pared by 3 bases and J by 3 bases, with 15 bases between. The CDR3 runs 16 residues. This CDR3 reads CASSHPRWGSGNTIYF. The CDR3 DNA reads as TGCGCCAGCAGTCACCCCCGGTGGGGCAGTGGAAACACCATATATTTT.

This clonotype was recorded many times. J is TRBJ2-1 and V is TRBV7-6; 9 positions match TRBD2. V dropped 1 base and J dropped 9; count of bases not matched to a gene: 7. Looked up from germline, CDR1 is SGHVS and CDR2 is FNYEAQ. The length of the CDR3 is 15 residues. The CDR3 nucleotides are TGTGCCAGCAGCTTAGGGGCGGGGGGGCAATTTGAGCAGTTCTTC. Amino acid sequence: CASSLGAGGQFEQFF.

This clonotype was found many times. The V call is TRBV25-1, the J call TRBJ2-7, with 10 bases that match TRBD1. V lost 4 bases to trimming and J lost 2 bases; unmatched junction nucleotides: 5. The CDR3 spans 15 residues. Germline CDR1 is MGHDK and CDR2 is SYGVNS. The CDR3 region has the DNA TGTGCCAGCAGTGGAGGGACAGGGGTTCCCTACGAGCAGTACTTC. Its protein is CASSGGTGVPYEQYF.